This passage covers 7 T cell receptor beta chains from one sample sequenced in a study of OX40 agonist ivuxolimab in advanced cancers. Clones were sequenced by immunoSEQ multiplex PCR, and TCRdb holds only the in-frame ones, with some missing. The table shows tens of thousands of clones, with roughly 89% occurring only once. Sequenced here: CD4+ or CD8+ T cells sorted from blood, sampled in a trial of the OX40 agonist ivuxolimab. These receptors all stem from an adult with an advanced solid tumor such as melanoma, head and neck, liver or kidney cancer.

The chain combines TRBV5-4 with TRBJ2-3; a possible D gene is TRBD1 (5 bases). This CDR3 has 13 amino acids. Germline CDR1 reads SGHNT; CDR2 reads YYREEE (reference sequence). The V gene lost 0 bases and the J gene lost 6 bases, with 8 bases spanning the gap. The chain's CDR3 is CASSLAGPDTQYF. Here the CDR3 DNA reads TGTGCCAGCAGCTTGGCAGGGCCCGATACGCAGTATTTT.

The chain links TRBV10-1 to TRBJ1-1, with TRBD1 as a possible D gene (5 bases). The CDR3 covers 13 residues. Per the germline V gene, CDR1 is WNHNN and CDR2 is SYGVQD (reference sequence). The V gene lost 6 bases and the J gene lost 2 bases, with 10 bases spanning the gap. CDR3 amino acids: CASSREVNTEAFF. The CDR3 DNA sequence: TGCGCCAGCAGCAGGGAGGTCAACACTGAAGCTTTCTTT.

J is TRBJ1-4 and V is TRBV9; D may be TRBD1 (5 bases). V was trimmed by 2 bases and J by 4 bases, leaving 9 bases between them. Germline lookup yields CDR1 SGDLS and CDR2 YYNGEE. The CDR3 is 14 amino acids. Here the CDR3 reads CASSVGTFNEKLFF. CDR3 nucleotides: TGTGCCAGCAGCGTTGGGACGTTTAATGAAAAACTGTTTTTT.

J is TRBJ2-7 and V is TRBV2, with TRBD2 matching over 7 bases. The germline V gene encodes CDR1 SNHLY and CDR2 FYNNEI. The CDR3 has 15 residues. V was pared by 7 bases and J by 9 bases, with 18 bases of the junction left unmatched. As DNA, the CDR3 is TGTGCCAGCACCGCCGGGGAGGGCTGGAGAGGTTGGCAGTACTTC. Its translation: CASTAGEGWRGWQYF.

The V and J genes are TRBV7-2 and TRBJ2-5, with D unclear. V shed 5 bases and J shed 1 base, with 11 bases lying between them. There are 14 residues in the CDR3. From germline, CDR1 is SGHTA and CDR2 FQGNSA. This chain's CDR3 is CASSPHAVQETQYF. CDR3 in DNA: TGTGCCAGCAGCCCCCACGCAGTCCAAGAGACCCAGTACTTC.

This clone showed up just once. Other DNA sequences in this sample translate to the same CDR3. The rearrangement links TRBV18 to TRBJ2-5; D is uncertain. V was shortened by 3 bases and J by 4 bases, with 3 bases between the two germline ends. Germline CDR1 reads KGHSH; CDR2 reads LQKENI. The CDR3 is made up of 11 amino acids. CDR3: CASSPRETQYF. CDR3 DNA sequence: TGTGCCAGCTCACCTCGAGAGACCCAGTACTTC.

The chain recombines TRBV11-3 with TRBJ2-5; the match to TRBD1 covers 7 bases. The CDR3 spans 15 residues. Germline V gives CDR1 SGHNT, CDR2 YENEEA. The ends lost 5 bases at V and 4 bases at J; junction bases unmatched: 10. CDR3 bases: TGTGCCAGCAGCCCTCCCCGACAGGGTGGAGAGACCCAGTACTTC. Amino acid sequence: CASSPPRQGGETQYF. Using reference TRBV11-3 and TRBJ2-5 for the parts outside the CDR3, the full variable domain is EAGVVQSPRYKIIEKKQPVAFWCNPISGHNTLYWYLQNLGQGPELLIRYENEEAVDDSQLPKDRFSAERLKGVDSTLKIQPAELGDSAVYLCASSPPRQGGETQYFGPGTRLLVL.